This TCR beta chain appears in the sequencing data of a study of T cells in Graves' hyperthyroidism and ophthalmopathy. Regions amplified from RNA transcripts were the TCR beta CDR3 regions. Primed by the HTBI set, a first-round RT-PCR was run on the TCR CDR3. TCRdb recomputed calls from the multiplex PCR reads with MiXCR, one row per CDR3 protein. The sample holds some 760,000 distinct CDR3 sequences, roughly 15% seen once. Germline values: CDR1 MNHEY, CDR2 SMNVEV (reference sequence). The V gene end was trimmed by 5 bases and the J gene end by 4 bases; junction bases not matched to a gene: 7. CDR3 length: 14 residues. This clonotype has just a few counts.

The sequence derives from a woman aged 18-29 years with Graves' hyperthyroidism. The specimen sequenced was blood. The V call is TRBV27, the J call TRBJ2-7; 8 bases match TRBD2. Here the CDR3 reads CASSRAGVPYEQYF. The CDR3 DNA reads TGTGCCAGCAGTAGAGCGGGGGTCCCATACGAGCAGTACTTC.